This T cell receptor beta chain was found in a study of T cells expressing NK-cell markers. This CDR3 spans 15 amino acids. From germline, CDR1 is SGHTA and CDR2 FQGNSA. Study-wide results and limits: Specificity for HCMV among expanded NKG2C+ T cell clones was not established.

TCRdb re-called the 5' RACE reads and catalogs CDR3 proteins one per entry, DNA excluded. The sample has about 450,000 distinct CDR3 sequences, and its top ten clones hold 6% to 8%. Worth noting for this clonotype: Its target is not known.

Input material: blood T cells: a sorted CD56 or NKG2C T cell subset, CD4+ or CD8+ T cells, or bulk PBMC T cells (not recorded which). The rearrangement links TRBV7-2 to TRBJ1-6. The TCR was taken from a woman aged 18-70 years in good health. CDR3 amino acids: CASSLGGVPNSPLHF.